This T cell receptor (beta chain) was captured by sequencing in a study of CD8+ T cells in alopecia areata (dated by TCRdb to 2017 to 2018). Looking at the study overall: The treated patients, all with moderate-to-severe alopecia areata, were enrolled in an open-label pilot trial of oral tofacitinib given at 5 to 10 mg twice daily. Tofacitinib was given for 6 to 18 months, followed by 6 months of follow-up off drug to assess delayed response and recurrence. Disease severity in treated patients was measured with the SALT score, which quantifies the percentage of affected scalp surface area. To study T cell clonal expansion in alopecia areata, the researchers applied high-throughput TCRbeta sequencing to both the C3H/HeJ mouse model and human patients. Scalp tissue and sorted CD4+ and CD8+ peripheral blood T cells from patchy and totalis/universalis alopecia areata patients and from healthy controls were covered by human TCRbeta sequencing. Biopsies were taken from tofacitinib-treated patients at baseline and at 4 and 24 weeks of treatment, and a later scalp biopsy was taken in several of the tofacitinib-treated patients. Scalp clonality was compared among normal scalp (n=4), patchy alopecia areata scalp (n=8), and alopecia totalis/universalis scalp (n=8). The RNA source kit depended on sample type: the PAXgene miRNA kit for fixed scalp, the miRNeasy kit for PBMCs, and the RNeasy kit for mouse skin. TCRbeta CDR3 regions were amplified by immunoSEQ multiplex PCR using 35 Vbeta forward and 13 Jbeta reverse primers.

For this clone: Its antigen is still unknown. It has no much larger one-base neighbor in the sample; base qualities were not kept.

Relative to germline, V is 2 bases shorter and J is 7 bases shorter, with 17 bases between their ends. CDR1 SQVTM and CDR2 ANQGSEA are derived from the germline V gene. Spanning cysteine to phenylalanine, the CDR3 consists of 14 amino acids. This entry keeps only the CDR3 DNA: 42 bases, framed from base 1. To prepare the library, the immunoSEQ multiplex PCR assay was applied. To provide template for TCR sequencing, every sample had RNA extracted and reverse transcribed into cDNA. First-strand cDNA was synthesized using SuperScript III with a 2:1 mix of oligo-dT and random hexamers. Amplification bias was assessed with a synthetic immune receptor repertoire, and residual bias was removed computationally. Per the source publication's procedure: Raw reads were preprocessed to remove errors, and CDR3 was defined by IMGT conventions from the conserved cysteine to phenylalanine. To get clonality, Shannon entropy was normalized by log2 of the number of productive unique TCRs and the result was subtracted from 1. CD4 or CD8 identity of scalp clones was inferred by cross-referencing scalp TCRbeta sequences with sorted blood CD4 and CD8 repertoires. TCRdb carries this immuneACCESS record with in-frame sequences only. Its versions omit some clonotypes, under half of them owing to an unresolved V gene in the studies checked, with the rest unexplained. V and J calls and clone size are given by that table; D and trimming were obtained from the DNA. The sample table contains 150,000 to 200,000 clones; only one count was recorded for around 60% of them. Of the sample, approximately 15% falls within the top ten clones.

Broad study findings and their caveats: During tofacitinib treatment, many expanded lesional clones remained in scalp and blood, and this persistence may partly explain relapse after treatment is stopped. Unlike mouse skin, which is dominated by gammadelta T cells, normal human skin has resident alphabeta T cells that are also sequenced, and this complicates analysis of the scalp TCR repertoire. Shared TCR sequences between patients were less evident than in mice, which may be partly attributable to HLA diversity in the patient population. Compared with normal scalp, lesional scalp, particularly in alopecia totalis/universalis, had higher clonality and more expanded CD8+ clones, which suggests antigenic drive. Because the treated cohort was small and had just a single nonresponder, larger studies are needed to establish links between baseline CD8+ expansion and response. Scalp clonality and the number of expanded CD8+ clones among the top 100 scalp clones were significantly decreased by tofacitinib.

Taken with the paper, the label for time point translates to: 24 weeks on oral tofacitinib. This sample's treatment or condition label indicates: oral pan-JAK inhibitor, 5-10 mg twice daily. From alopecia areata patients, peripheral blood was collected along with lesional scalp punch biopsies. PBMCs were isolated by density centrifugation and stained for CD3, CD4 and CD8, after which CD4+ and CD8+ T cells were sorted on a FACSAria. The V gene is TRBV29-1 and the J gene is TRBJ1-2; the D gene is perhaps TRBD1, on 6 matching bases. The sequence was collected from a human donor with alopecia areata. Sequencing was performed on CD4+ T cells sorted from blood, taken at week 24, from a patient treated with tofacitinib. The nucleotide sequence reads TGCAGCGTTGAAAATGCGGCAGGGGCTGGTGGCTACACCTTC. Translated, this is CSVENAAGAGGYTF.